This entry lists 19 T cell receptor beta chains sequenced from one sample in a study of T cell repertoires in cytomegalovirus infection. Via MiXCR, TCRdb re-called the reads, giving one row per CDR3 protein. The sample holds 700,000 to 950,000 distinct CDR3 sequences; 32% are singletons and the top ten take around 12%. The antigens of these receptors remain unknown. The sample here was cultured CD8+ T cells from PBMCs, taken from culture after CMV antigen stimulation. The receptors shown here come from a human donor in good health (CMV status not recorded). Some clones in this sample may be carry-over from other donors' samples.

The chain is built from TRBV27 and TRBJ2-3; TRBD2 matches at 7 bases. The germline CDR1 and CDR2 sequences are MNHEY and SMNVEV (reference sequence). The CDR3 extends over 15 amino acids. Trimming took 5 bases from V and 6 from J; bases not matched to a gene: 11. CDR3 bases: TGTGCCAGCAGTCCAGGGACTACCCGGGTGGATACGCAGTATTTT. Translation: CASSPGTTRVDTQYF.

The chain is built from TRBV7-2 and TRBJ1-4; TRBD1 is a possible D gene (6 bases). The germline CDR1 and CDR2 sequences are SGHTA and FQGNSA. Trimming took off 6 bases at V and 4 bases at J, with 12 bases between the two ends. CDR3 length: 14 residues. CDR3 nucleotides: TGTGCCAGCAGTCCGGGACACCATAATGAAAAACTGTTTTTT. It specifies CASSPGHHNEKLFF.

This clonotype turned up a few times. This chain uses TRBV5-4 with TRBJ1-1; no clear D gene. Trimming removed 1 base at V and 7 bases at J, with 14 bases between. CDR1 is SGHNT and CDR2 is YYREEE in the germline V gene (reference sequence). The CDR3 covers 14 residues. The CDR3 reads CASSLKGGVNEAFF. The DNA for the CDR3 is TGTGCCAGCAGCTTGAAAGGAGGAGTAAATGAAGCTTTCTTT.

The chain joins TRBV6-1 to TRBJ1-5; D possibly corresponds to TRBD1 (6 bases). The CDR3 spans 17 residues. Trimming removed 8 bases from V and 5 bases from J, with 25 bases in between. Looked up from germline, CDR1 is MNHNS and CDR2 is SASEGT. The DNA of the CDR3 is TGTGCCAGCTCCCTAAGACAGGCTCGAGGGCGCGATCAGCCCCAGCATTTT. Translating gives CASSLRQARGRDQPQHF.

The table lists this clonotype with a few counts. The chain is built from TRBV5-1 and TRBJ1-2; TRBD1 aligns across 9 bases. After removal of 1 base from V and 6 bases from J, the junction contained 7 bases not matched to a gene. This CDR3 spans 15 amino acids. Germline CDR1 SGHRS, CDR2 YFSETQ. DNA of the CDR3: TGCGCCAGCAGCTTGATGGGACAGGGAGCGGATGGCTACACCTTC. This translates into CASSLMGQGADGYTF.

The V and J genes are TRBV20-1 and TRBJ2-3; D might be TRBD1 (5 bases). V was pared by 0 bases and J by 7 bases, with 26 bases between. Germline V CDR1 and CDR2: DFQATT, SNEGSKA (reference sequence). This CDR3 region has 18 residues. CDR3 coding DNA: TGCAGTGCTAGAGAGCCCCCAAATAGGGGCCTGTGGGCGAATACGCAGTATTTT. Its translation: CSAREPPNRGLWANTQYF.

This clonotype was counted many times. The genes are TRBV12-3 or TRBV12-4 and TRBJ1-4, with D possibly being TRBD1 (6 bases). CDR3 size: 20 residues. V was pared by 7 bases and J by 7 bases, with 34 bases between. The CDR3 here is CASKTGQQFPEGPDLEKLFF. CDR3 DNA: TGTGCCAGCAAGACAGGCCAGCAGTTTCCCGAGGGCCCCGACCTTGAAAAACTGTTTTTT.

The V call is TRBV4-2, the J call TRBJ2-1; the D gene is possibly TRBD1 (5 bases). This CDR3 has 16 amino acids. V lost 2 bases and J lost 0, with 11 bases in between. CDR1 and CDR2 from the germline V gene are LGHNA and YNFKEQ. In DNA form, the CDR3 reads TGTGCCAGCAGCCAATCCGGACATAGCTCCTACAATGAGCAGTTCTTC. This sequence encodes CASSQSGHSSYNEQFF.

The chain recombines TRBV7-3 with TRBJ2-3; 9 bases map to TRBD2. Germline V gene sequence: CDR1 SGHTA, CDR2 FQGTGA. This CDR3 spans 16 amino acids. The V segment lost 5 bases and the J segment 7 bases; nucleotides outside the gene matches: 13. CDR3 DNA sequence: TGTGCCAGCAGCCCGACGACTAGCGGCTACTCACATACGCAGTATTTT. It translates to CASSPTTSGYSHTQYF.

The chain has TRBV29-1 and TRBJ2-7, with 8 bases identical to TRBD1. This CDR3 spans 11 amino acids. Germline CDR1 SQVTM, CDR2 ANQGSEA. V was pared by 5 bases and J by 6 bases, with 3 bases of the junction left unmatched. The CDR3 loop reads CSVSTGGEQYF. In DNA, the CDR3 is TGCAGCGTTTCCACAGGGGGCGAGCAGTACTTC.

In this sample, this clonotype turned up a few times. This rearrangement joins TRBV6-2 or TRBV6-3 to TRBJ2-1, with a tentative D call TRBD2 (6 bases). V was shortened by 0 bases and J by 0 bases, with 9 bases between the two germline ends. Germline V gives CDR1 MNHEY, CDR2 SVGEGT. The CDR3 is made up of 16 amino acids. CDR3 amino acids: CASSYSGLNSYNEQFF. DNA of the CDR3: TGTGCCAGCAGTTACTCGGGACTGAACTCCTACAATGAGCAGTTCTTC.

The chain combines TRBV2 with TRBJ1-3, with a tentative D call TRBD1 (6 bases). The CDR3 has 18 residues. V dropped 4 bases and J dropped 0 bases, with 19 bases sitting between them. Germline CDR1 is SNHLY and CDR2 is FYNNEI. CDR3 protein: CASSASGDLRLSGNTIYF. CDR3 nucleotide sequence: TGTGCCAGCAGTGCTTCAGGGGATCTACGACTCTCTGGAAACACCATATATTTT.

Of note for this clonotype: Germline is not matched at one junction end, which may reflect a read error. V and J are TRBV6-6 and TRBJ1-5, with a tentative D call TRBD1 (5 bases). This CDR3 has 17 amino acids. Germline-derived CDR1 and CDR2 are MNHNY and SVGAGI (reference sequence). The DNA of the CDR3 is TGTGCCAACAGTTACTCAGAGACAGCCTATAGCAATCAGCCCCAGCATTTT. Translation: CANSYSETAYSNQPQHF.

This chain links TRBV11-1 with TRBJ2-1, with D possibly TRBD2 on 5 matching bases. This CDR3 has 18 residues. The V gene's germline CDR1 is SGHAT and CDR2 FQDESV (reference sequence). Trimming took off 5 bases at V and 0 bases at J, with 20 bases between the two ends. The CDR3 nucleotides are TGTGCCAGCAGCCCCACGCGAGAGGCTAGCAGCTCCTACAATGAGCAGTTCTTC. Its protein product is CASSPTREASSSYNEQFF.

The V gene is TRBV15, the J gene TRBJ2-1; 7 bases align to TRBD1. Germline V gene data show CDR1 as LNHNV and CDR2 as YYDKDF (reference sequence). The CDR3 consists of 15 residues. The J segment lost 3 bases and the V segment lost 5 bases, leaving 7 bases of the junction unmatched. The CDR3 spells CATSPYRGNYNEQFF. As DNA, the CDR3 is TGTGCCACCAGCCCGTACAGGGGAAACTACAATGAGCAGTTCTTC. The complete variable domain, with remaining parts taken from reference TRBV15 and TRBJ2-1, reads DAMVIQNPRYQVTQFGKPVTLSCSQTLNHNVMYWYQQKSSQAPKLLFHYYDKDFNNEADTPDNFQSRRPNTSFCFLDIRSPGLGDTAMYLCATSPYRGNYNEQFFGPGTRLTVL.

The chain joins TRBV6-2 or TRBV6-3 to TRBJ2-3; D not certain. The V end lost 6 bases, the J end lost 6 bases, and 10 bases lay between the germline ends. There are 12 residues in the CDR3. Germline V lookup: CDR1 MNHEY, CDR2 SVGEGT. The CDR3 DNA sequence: TGTGCCAGCAGCATACTCACGGATACGCAGTATTTT. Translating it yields CASSILTDTQYF.

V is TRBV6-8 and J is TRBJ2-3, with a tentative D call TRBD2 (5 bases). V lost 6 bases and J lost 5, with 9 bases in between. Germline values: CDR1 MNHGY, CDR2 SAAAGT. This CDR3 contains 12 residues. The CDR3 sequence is CASRTSGDTQYF. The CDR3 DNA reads TGTGCCAGCAGGACCAGCGGAGATACGCAGTATTTT.

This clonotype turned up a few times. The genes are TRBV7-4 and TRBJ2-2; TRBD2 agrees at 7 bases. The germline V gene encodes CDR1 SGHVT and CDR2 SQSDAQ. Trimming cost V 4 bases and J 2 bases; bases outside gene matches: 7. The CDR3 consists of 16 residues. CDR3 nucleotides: TGTGCCAGCAGCTCCCTCGGCGGGGGTAACACCGGGGAGCTGTTTTTT. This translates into CASSSLGGGNTGELFF.

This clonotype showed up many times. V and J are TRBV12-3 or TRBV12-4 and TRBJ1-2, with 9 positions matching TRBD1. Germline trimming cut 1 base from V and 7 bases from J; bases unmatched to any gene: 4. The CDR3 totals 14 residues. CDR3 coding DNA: TGTGCCAGCAGTTTAGTCGGGACAGGGACTGGCTACACCTTC. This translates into CASSLVGTGTGYTF.